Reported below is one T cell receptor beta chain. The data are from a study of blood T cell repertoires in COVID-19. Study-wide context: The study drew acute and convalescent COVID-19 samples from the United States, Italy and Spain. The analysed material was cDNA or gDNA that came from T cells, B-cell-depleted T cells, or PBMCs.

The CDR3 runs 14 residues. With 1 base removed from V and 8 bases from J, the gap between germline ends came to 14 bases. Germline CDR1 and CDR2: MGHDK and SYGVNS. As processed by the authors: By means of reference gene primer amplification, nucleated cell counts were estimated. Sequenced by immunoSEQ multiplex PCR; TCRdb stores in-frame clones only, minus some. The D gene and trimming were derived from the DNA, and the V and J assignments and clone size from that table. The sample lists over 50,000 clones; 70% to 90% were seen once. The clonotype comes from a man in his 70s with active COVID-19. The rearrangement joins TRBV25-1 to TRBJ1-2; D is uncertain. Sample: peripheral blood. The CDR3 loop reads CASSESASAGGYTF. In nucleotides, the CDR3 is TGTGCCAGCAGTGAATCCGCCTCAGCGGGAGGCTACACCTTC.